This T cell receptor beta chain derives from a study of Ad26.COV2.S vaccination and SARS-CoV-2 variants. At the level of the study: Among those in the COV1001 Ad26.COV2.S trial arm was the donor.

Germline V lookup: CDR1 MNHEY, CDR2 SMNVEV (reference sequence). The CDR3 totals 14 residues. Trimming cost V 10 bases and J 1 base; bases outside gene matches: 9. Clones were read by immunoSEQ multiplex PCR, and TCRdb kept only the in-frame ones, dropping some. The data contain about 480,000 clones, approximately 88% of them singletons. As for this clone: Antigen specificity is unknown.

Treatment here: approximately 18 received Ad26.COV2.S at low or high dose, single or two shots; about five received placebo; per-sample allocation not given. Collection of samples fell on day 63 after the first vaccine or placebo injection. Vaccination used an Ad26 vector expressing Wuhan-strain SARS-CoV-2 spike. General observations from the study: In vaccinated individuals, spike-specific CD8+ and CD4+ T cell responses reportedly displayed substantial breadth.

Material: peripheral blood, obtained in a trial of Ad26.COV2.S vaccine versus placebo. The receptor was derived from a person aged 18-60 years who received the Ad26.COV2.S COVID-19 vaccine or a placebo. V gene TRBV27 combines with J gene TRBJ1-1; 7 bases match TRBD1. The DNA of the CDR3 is TGTGCCACCAGACAGGGAAGCTGGAACACTGAAGCTTTCTTT. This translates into CATRQGSWNTEAFF.